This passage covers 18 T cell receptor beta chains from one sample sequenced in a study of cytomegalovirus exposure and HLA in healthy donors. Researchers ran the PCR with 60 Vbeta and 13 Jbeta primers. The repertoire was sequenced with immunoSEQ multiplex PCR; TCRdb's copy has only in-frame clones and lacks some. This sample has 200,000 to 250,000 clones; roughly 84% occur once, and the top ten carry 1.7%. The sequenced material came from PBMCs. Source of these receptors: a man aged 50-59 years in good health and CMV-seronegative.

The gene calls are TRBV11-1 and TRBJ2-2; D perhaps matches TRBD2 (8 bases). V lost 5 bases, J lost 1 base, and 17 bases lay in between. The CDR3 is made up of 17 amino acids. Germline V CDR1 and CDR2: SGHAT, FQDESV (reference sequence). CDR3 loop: CASSPGGTSGNTGELFF. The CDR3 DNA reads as TGTGCCAGCAGCCCAGGGGGAACTAGCGGGAACACCGGGGAGCTGTTTTTT.

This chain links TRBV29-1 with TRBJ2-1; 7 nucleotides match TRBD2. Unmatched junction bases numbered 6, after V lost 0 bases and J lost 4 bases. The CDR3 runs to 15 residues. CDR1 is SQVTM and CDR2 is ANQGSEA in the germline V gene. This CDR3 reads CSVEDRASGYNEQFF. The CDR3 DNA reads TGCAGCGTTGAAGATCGGGCTAGCGGATACAATGAGCAGTTCTTC.

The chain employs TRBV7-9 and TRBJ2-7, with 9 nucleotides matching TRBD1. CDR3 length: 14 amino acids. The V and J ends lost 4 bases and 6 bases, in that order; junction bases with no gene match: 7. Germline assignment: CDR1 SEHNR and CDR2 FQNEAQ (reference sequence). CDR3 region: CASSSGTGQGEQYF. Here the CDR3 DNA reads TGTGCCAGCAGCTCCGGGACAGGGCAGGGCGAGCAGTACTTC.

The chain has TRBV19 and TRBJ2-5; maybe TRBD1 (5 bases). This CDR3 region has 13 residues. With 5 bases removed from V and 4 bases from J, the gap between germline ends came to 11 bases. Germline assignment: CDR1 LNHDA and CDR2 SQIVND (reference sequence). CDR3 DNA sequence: TGTGCCAGTAGTCTGCAGGGTGGAGAGACCCAGTACTTC. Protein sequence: CASSLQGGETQYF.

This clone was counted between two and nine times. CDR3: CASGAVSSGNTIYF. The CDR3 region has the DNA TGTGCCAGCGGCGCGGTGAGCTCTGGAAACACCATATATTTT. The chain couples TRBV27 to TRBJ1-3; D gene ambiguous. Between the trimmed V and J ends, which lost 8 bases and 0 bases, there was a span of 11 bases. This CDR3 region has 14 residues. CDR1 and CDR2 (germline): MNHEY, SMNVEV (reference sequence).

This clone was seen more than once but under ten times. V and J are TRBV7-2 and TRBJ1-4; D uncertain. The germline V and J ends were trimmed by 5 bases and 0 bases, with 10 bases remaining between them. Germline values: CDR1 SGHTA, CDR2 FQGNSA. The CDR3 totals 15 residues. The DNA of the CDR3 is TGTGCCAGCAGCCTCAGGCTTGCAACTAATGAAAAACTGTTTTTT. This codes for CASSLRLATNEKLFF.

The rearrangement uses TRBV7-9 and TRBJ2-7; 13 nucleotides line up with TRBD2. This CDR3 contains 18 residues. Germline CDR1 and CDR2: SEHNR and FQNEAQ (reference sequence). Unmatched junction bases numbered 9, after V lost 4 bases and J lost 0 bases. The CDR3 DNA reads TGTGCCAGCAGCTCCGGACTAGCGGGGGACCTGTCCTCCTACGAGCAGTACTTC. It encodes CASSSGLAGDLSSYEQYF.

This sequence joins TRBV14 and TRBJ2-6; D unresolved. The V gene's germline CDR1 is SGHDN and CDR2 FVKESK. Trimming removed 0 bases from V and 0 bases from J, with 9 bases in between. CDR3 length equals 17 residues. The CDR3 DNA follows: TGTGCCAGCAGCCAAGACTACGGGTCCTCTGGGGCCAACGTCCTGACTTTC. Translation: CASSQDYGSSGANVLTF.

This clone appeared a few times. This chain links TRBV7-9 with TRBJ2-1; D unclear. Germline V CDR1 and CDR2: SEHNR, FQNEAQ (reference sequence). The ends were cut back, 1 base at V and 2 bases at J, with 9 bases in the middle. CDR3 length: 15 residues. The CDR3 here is CASSLGAYPYNEQFF. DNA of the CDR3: TGTGCCAGCAGCTTAGGGGCCTATCCCTACAATGAGCAGTTCTTC.

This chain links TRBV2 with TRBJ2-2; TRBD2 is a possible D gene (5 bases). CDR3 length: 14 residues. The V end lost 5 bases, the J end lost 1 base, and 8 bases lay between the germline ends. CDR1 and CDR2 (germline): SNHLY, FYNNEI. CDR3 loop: CASSLALNTGELFF. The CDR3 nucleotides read TGTGCCAGCAGTTTAGCGCTGAACACCGGGGAGCTGTTTTTT.

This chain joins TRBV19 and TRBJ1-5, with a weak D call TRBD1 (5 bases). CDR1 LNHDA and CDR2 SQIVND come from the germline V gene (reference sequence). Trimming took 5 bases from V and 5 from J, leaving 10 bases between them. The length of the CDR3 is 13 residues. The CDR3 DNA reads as TGTGCCAGTAGTGGCAGGGTTCATCAGCCCCAGCATTTT. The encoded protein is CASSGRVHQPQHF.

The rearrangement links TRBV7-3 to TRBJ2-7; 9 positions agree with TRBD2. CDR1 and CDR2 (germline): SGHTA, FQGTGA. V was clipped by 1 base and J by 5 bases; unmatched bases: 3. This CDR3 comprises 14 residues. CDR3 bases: TGTGCCAGCAGCTTAATAGCGGGAGATCACGAGCAGTACTTC. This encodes CASSLIAGDHEQYF. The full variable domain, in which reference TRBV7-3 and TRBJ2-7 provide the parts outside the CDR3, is GAGVSQTPSNKVTEKGKYVELRCDPISGHTALYWYRQSLGQGPEFLIYFQGTGAADDSGLPNDRFFAVRPEGSVSTLKIQRTERGDSAVYLCASSLIAGDHEQYFGPGTRLTVT.

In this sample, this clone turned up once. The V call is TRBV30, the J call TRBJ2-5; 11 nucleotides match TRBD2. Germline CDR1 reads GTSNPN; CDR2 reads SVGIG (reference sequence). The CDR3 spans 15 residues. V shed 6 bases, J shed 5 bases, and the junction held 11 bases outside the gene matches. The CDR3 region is CACLAGGSRAETQYF. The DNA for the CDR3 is TGTGCCTGCCTAGCGGGAGGTTCGAGGGCCGAGACCCAGTACTTC.

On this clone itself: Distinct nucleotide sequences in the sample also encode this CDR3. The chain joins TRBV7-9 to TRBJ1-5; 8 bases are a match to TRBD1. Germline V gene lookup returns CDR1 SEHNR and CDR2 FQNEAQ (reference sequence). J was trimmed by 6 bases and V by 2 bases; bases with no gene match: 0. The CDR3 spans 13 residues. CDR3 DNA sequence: TGTGCCAGCAGCTTAACAGGGGGTCAGCCCCAGCATTTT. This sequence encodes CASSLTGGQPQHF.

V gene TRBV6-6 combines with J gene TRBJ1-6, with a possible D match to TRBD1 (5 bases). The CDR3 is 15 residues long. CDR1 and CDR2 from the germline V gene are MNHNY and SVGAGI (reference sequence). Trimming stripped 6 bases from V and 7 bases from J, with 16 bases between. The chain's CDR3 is CASSQDGGWNSPLHF. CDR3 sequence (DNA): TGTGCCAGCAGCCAGGACGGGGGGTGGAATTCACCCCTCCACTTT.

Here the CDR3 DNA reads TGTGCCAGCGCGGACGGAGACGGGAGCAATGAAAAACTGTTTTTT. The encoded protein is CASADGDGSNEKLFF. J is TRBJ1-4 and V is TRBV4-2, with D unresolved. This CDR3 is built from 15 residues. Germline values: CDR1 LGHNA, CDR2 YNFKEQ. Trimming removed 8 bases from V and 5 bases from J, with 18 bases in between.

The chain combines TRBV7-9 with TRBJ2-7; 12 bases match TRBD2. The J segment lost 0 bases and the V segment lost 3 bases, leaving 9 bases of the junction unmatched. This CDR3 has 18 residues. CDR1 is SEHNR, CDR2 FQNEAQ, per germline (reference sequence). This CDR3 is CASSLGSSGRAISYEQYF. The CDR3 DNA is TGTGCCAGCAGCTTGGGGTCTAGCGGGAGGGCCATCTCCTACGAGCAGTACTTC. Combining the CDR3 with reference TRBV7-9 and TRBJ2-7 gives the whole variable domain DTGVSQNPRHKITKRGQNVTFRCDPISEHNRLYWYRQTLGQGPEFLTYFQNEAQLEKSRLLSDRFSAERPKGSFSTLEIQRTEQGDSAMYLCASSLGSSGRAISYEQYFGPGTRLTVT.

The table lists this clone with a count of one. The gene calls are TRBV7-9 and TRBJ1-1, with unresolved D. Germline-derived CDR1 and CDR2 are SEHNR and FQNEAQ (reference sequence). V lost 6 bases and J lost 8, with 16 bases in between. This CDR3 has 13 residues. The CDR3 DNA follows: TGTGCCAGCAGTCTCCGAGATGAGGCGGAAGCTTTCTTT. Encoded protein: CASSLRDEAEAFF.